This paragraph covers one T cell receptor beta chain sequence. The V gene's germline CDR1 is WNHNN and CDR2 SYGVQD (reference sequence). V lost 3 bases and J lost 8; bases outside the gene matches: 6. This CDR3 comprises 14 residues. The record originates from a study of blood T cell repertoires in COVID-19. In the original workflow: Nucleated cell number was recorded as an estimate derived from reference gene primer amplification. The assay was immunoSEQ multiplex PCR, and TCRdb's table has in-frame clones only and misses some. For V, J and clone size, that table is used; D and trimming come from the DNA. The sample lists approximately 150,000 clones; 75% to 85% were seen once.

Sequenced input: peripheral blood. The rearrangement uses TRBV10-1 and TRBJ2-1; 8 nucleotides match TRBD1. The source is a man aged 60-69 years with active or convalescent COVID-19. The CDR3 coding sequence is TGCGCCAGCAGTGATGGGACAGGCGGTGATGAGCAGTTCTTC. Protein product: CASSDGTGGDEQFF.